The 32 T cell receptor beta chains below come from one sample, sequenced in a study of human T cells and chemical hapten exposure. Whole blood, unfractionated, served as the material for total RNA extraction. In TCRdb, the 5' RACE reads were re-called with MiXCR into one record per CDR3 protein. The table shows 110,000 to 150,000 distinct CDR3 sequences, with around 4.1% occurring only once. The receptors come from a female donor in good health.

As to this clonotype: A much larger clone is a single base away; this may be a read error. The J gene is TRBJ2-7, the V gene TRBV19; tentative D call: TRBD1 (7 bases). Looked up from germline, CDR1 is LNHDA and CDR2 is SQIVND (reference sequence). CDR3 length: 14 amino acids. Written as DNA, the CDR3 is TGTGCCAGTACCCCGGGGGACAGCTCCGACGAGCAGTACTTC. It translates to CASTPGDSSDEQYF.

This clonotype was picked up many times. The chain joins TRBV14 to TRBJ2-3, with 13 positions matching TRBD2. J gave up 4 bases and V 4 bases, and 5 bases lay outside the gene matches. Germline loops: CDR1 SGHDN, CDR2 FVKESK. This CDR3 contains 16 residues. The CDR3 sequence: CASSLWTSGGPDTQYF. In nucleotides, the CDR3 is TGTGCCAGCAGCCTGTGGACTAGCGGGGGCCCAGATACGCAGTATTTT.

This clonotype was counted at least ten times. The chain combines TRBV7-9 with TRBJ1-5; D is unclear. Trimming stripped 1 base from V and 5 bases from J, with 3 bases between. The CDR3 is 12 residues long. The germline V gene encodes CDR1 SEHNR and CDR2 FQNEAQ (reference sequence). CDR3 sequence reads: CASSLGYQPQHF. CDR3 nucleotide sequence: TGTGCCAGCAGCTTAGGGTATCAGCCCCAGCATTTT.

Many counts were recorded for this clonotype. The CDR3, as DNA: TGCAGTGCTAGAGATGAGGCAGATACGCAGTATTTT. Encoded protein: CSARDEADTQYF. This chain joins TRBV20-1 and TRBJ2-3; no reliable D call. CDR3 length equals 12 residues. V was pared by 0 bases and J by 4 bases, with 5 bases between. Germline V lookup: CDR1 DFQATT, CDR2 SNEGSKA (reference sequence).

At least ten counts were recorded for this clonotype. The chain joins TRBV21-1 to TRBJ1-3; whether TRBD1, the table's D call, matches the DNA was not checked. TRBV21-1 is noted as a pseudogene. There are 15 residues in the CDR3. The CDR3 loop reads CASSKGRGPRNTIYF. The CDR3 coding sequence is TGTGCCAGCAGCAAAGGCAGGGGGCCGAGAAACACCATATATTTT.

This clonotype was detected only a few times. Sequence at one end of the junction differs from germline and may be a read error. As DNA, the CDR3 is TGTGCCAGCAGCTTGAACGCCGCAAGCGGGGCTCAGTTC. Its translation is CASSLNAASGAQF. V and J are TRBV7-2 and TRBJ2-7, with 7 bases fitting TRBD2. The length of the CDR3 is 13 residues. Germline CDR1 and CDR2: SGHTA and FQGNSA.

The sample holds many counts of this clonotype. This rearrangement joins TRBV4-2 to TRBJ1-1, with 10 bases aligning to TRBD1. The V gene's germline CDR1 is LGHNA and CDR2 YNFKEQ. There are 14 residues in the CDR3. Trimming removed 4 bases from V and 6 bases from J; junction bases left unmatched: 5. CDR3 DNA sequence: TGTGCCAGCAGCCCTGGGACAGGGGTGGCTGAAGCTTTCTTT. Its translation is CASSPGTGVAEAFF.

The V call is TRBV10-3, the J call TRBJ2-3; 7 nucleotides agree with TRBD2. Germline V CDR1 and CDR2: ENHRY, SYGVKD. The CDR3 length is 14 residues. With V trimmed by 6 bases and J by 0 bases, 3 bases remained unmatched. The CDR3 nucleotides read TGTGCCATCAGACGACTAGCTAGCACAGATACGCAGTATTTT. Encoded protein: CAIRRLASTDTQYF.

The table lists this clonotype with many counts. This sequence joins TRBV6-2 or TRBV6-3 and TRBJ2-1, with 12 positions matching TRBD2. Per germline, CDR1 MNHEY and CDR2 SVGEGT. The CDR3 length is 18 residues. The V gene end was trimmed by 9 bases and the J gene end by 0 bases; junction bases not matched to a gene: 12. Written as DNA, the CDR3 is TGTGCCAGTCGACTAGCGGGGGTCCGTTTCTCCTCCTACAATGAGCAGTTCTTC. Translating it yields CASRLAGVRFSSYNEQFF.

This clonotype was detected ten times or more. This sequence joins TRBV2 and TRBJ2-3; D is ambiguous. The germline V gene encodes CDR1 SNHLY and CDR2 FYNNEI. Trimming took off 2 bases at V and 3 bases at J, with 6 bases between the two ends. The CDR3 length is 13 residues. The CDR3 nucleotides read TGTGCCAGCAGTGAAAAGACGACAGATACGCAGTATTTT. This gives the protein CASSEKTTDTQYF.

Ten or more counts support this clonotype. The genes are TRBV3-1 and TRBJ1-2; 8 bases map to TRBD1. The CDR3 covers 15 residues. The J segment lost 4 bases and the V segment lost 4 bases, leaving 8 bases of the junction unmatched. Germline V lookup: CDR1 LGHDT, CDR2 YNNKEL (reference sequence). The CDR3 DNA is TGTGCCAGCAGCCCCACAGGGGGGGGGCTCTATGGCTACACCTTC. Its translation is CASSPTGGGLYGYTF. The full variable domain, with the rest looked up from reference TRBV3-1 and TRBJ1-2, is DTAVSQTPKYLVTQMGNDKSIKCEQNLGHDTMYWYKQDSKKFLKIMFSYNNKELIINETVPNRFSPKSPDKAHLNLHINSLELGDSAVYFCASSPTGGGLYGYTFGSGTRLTVV.

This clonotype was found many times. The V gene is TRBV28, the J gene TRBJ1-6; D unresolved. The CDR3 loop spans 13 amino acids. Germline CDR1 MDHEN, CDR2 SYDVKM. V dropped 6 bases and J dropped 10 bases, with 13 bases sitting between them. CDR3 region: CASRLRLGSPLHF. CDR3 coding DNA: TGTGCCAGCAGACTCCGACTGGGCTCACCCCTCCACTTT.

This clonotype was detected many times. The DNA for the CDR3 is TGCGCCAGCAGCCAAGAGGCGCTAGCGGGCCACAATGAGCAGTTCTTC. Its protein product is CASSQEALAGHNEQFF. This chain links TRBV4-3 with TRBJ2-1; 8 bases map to TRBD2. Germline V gene sequence: CDR1 LGHNA, CDR2 YSLEER. The CDR3 consists of 16 residues. V trimming: 0 bases; J trimming: 5 bases; junction bases outside the gene matches: 6.

The CDR3: CASNRAGDTEAFF. In nucleotides, the CDR3 is TGTGCCTCAAACAGGGCGGGCGACACTGAAGCTTTCTTT. This chain joins TRBV10-3 and TRBJ1-1; possibly TRBD1 for D (6 bases). V shed 11 bases and J shed 3 bases, with 16 bases lying between them. Germline loops: CDR1 ENHRY, CDR2 SYGVKD. The CDR3 has 13 residues.

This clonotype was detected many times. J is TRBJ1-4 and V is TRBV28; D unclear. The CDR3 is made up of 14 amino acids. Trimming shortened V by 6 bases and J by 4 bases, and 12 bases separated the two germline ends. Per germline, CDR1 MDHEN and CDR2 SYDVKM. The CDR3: CASRRRQNNEKLFF. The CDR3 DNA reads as TGTGCCAGCAGAAGGCGTCAGAATAATGAAAAACTGTTTTTT.

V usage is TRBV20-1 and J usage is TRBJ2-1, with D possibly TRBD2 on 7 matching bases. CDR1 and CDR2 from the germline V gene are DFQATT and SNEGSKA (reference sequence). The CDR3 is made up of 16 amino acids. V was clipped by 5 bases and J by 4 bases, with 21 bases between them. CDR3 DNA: TGCAGTGCTTCAGGGGCGGGGGCCGAGAATTACAATGAGCAGTTCTTC. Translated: CSASGAGAENYNEQFF.

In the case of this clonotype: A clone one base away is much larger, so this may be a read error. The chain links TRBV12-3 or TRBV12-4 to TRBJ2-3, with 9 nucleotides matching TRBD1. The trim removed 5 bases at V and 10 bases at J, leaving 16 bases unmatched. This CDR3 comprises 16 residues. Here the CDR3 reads CASSLRTGVRGYAQYF. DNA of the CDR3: TGTGCCAGCAGTCTTAGGACAGGGGTCCGGGGGTATGCGCAGTATTTT.

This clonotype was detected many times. DNA of the CDR3: TGTGCCAGCAGCCAAGACGGGACAGGGGCCGACGAGCAGTACTTC. Its protein product is CASSQDGTGADEQYF. V and J are TRBV4-2 and TRBJ2-7, with 10 bases that match TRBD1. CDR3 size: 15 residues. J gave up 5 bases and V 0 bases, and 4 bases lay outside the gene matches. Germline V lookup: CDR1 LGHNA, CDR2 YNFKEQ.

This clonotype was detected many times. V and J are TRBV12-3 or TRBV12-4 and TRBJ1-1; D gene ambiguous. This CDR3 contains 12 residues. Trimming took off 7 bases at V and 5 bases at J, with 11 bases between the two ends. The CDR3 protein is CASTFGLTEAFF. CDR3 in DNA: TGTGCCAGCACCTTTGGGCTTACTGAAGCTTTCTTT.

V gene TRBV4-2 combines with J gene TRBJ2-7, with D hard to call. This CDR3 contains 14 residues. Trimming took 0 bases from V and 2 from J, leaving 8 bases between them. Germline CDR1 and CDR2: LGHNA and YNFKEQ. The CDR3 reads CASSQDYSTYEQYF. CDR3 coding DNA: TGTGCCAGCAGCCAAGATTACAGCACCTACGAGCAGTACTTC.

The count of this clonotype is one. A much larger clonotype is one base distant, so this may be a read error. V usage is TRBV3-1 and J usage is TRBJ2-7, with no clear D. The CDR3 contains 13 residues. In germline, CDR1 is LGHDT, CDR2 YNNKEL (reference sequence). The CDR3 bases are TGTTCCAGCAGCCATGCAGCCCTCTACGAGCAGTACTTC. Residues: CSSSHAALYEQYF.

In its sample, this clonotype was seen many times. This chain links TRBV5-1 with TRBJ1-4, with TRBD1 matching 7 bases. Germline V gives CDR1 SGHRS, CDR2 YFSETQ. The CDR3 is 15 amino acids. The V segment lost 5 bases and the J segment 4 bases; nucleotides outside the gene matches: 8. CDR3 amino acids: CASRIRTGGNEKLFF. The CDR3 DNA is TGCGCCAGCAGAATAAGGACAGGCGGTAATGAAAAACTGTTTTTT.

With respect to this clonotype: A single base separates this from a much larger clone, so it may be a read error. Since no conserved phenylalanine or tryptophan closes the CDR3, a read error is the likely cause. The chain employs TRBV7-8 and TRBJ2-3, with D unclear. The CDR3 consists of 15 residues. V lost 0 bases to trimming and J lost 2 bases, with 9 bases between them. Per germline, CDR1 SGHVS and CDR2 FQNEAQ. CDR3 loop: CASSLAAGYTDTQYS. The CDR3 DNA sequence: TGTGCCAGCAGCTTAGCCGCAGGATACACAGATACGCAGTATTCT.

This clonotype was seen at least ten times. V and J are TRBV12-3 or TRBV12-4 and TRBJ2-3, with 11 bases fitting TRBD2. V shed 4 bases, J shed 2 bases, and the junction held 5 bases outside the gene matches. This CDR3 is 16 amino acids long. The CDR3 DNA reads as TGTGCCAGCAGTTCCTTAGCGGGGGGGGCCACAGATACGCAGTATTTT. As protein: CASSSLAGGATDTQYF.

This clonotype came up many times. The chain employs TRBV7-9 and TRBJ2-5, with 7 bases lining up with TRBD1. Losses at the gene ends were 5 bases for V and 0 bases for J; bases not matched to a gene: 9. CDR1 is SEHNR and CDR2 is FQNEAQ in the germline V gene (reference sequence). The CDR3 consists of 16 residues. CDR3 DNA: TGTGCCAGCAGCCCGACAGGGAGCCAGTACCAAGAGACCCAGTACTTC. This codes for CASSPTGSQYQETQYF.

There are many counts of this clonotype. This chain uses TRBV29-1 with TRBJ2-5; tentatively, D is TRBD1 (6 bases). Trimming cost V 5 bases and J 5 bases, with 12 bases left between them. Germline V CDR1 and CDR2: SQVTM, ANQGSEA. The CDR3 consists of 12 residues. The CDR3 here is CSVSQGSETQYF. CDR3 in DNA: TGCAGCGTTTCCCAGGGGAGTGAGACCCAGTACTTC.

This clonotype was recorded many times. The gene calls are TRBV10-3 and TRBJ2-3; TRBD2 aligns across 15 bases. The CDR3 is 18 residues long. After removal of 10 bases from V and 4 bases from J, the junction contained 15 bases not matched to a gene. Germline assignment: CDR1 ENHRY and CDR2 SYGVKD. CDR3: CASTWTSGGAGRPDTQYF. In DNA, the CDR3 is TGTGCCAGCACCTGGACTAGCGGGGGGGCAGGGCGCCCAGATACGCAGTATTTT.

The CDR3 is CASRHRVDSCGYTF. In DNA, the CDR3 is TGTGCCAGCAGACACAGGGTTGATAGTTGTGGCTACACCTTC. The genes are TRBV5-8 and TRBJ1-2; a weak D match, TRBD1 (6 bases). With 5 bases removed from V and 7 bases from J, the gap between germline ends came to 18 bases. CDR1 and CDR2 (germline): SGHTS, YDEGEE. The CDR3 extends over 14 amino acids.

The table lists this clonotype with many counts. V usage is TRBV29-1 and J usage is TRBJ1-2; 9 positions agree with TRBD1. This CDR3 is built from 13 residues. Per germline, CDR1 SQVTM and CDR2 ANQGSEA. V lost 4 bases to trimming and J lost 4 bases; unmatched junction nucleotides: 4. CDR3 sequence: CSVGQGEPYGYTF. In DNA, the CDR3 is TGCAGCGTTGGACAGGGGGAACCCTATGGCTACACCTTC.

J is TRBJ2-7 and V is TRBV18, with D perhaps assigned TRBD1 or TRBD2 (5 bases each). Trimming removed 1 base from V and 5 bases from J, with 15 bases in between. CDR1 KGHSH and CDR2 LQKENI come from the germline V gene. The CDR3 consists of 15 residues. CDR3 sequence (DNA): TGTGCCAGCTCACCACGGGGGAATAGGGCGGACGAGCAGTACTTC. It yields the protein CASSPRGNRADEQYF.

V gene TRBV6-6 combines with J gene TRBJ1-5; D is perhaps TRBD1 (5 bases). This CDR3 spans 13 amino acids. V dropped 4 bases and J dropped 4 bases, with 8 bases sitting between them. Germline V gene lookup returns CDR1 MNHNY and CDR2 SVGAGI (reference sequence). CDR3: CASSLTENQPQHF. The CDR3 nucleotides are TGTGCCAGCAGTTTGACAGAAAATCAGCCCCAGCATTTT.

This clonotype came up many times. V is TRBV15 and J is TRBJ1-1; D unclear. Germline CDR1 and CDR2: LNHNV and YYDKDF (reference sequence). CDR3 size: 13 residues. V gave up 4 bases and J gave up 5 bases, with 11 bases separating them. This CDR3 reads CATSITTGTEAFF. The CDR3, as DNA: TGTGCCACCAGCATAACGACGGGGACTGAAGCTTTCTTT.